Detailed here is one T cell receptor beta chain. As yet, its antigen is unknown. The CDR3 length is 15 residues. Looked up from germline, CDR1 is WSHSY and CDR2 is SAAADI. With V trimmed by 7 bases and J by 0 bases, 5 bases remained unmatched. 13 Jbeta primers and 60 Vbeta primers were used for the PCR. The repertoire was sequenced with immunoSEQ multiplex PCR; TCRdb's copy has only in-frame clones and lacks some. This repertoire shows 100,000 to 150,000 clones, 8.9% found once; its top ten account for roughly 6.4%. This entry comes from a study of cytomegalovirus exposure and HLA in healthy donors. Study findings and constraints: There were some public TCRs occurring in many donors, but most TCR sequences were rare. In an earlier analysis, productive rearrangement rates for most beta V segments clustered near 87% or 30%.

This sequence originates from a woman aged 40 to 55 in good health and CMV-seropositive. Sequencing input: PBMCs. The gene calls are TRBV10-2 and TRBJ2-1, with 8 bases matching TRBD2. CDR3 DNA: TGCGCCAGCACGCTAGCGGGCTTCTCCTACAATGAGCAGTTCTTC. Translating it yields CASTLAGFSYNEQFF.